The next 2 T cell receptor beta chains were all read from a single sample in a study of cytomegalovirus exposure and HLA in healthy donors. Use of 60 Vbeta and 13 Jbeta primers characterized the PCR. Clones were sequenced by immunoSEQ multiplex PCR, and TCRdb holds only the in-frame ones, with some missing. The table has fewer than 110,000 clones, 82% seen once. Sequencing used PBMCs. The receptors derive from a man aged 25-45 years in good health and CMV-seropositive.

The chain couples TRBV5-1 to TRBJ1-1; TRBD1 aligns across 7 bases. Germline V gene lookup returns CDR1 SGHRS and CDR2 YFSETQ. CDR3 length: 13 residues. Unmatched junction bases numbered 6, after V lost 6 bases and J lost 4 bases. DNA of the CDR3: TGCGCCAGCACCGCTCAGGGGGGCACTGAAGCTTTCTTT. It is translated as CASTAQGGTEAFF.

The rearrangement links TRBV30 to TRBJ2-2; possible D gene TRBD1, 5 bases. The V and J ends lost 5 bases and 0 bases respectively, with 13 bases between them. Germline V gene lookup returns CDR1 GTSNPN and CDR2 SVGIG (reference sequence). This CDR3 has 15 amino acids. The DNA for the CDR3 is TGTGCCTGGCAGGGTCCAAACGCGAACACCGGGGAGCTGTTTTTT. This translates into CAWQGPNANTGELFF.